Included here is one TCR beta chain sequence, with context. The ends were cut back, 10 bases at V and 3 bases at J, with 9 bases in the middle. Germline V lookup: CDR1 LNHDA, CDR2 SQIVND (reference sequence). This CDR3 contains 11 residues. These data belong to a study of technical replicates of blood from a handful of donors. The protocol was immunoSEQ multiplex PCR, while the TCRdb copy is restricted to in-frame clones and leaves out a portion. The sample shows about 89,000 clones, about 94% of them seen only once. This clonotype was sampled from a human donor in good health. The chain carries TRBV19 and TRBJ1-1; possible D gene TRBD1, 6 bases. Source material: T cells isolated from PBMCs. As DNA, the CDR3 is TGTGCCACCACAGGGCACACTGAAGCTTTCTTT. It translates to CATTGHTEAFF. Full variable domain (rest looked up from reference TRBV19 and TRBJ1-1): DGGITQSPKYLFRKEGQNVTLSCEQNLNHDAMYWYRQDPGQGLRLIYYSQIVNDFQKGDIAEGYSVSREKKESFPLTVTSAQKNPTAFYLCATTGHTEAFFGQGTRLTVV.